A single sample is the source of the 22 T cell receptor beta chains below, sequenced in a study of response to subunit inactivated influenza vaccine. MiXCR was run by TCRdb on the RT-PCR reads, yielding one entry per CDR3 protein. The repertoire holds 450,000 to 600,000 distinct CDR3 sequences, with approximately 7.1% as singletons. Here the sequenced sample was PBMCs from blood, taken roughly 24 months after vaccination. The source is a man between 50 and 69 years old who received an inactivated influenza vaccine.

This clonotype was seen a few times. The chain recombines TRBV20-1 with TRBJ2-7; TRBD1 or TRBD2 may be the D gene (5 bases each). Trimming took 3 bases from V and 0 from J, leaving 12 bases between them. The germline V gene has CDR1 DFQATT and CDR2 SNEGSKA (reference sequence). The CDR3 has 14 amino acids. CDR3 in DNA: TGCAGTGCTAGCTTGGGGGATAGCTCCTACGAGCAGTACTTC. Protein: CSASLGDSSYEQYF.

The chain joins TRBV29-1 to TRBJ1-1; D possibly corresponds to TRBD1 (6 bases). The CDR3 totals 12 residues. V gave up 5 bases and J gave up 5 bases, with 12 bases separating them. The germline V gene encodes CDR1 SQVTM and CDR2 ANQGSEA. CDR3 residues: CSVSYRETEAFF. CDR3 DNA sequence: TGCAGCGTTAGCTACAGGGAAACTGAAGCTTTCTTT.

This clonotype was counted at least ten times. This chain joins TRBV12-3 or TRBV12-4 and TRBJ1-4; 10 bases are shared with TRBD1. There are 14 residues in the CDR3. The V and J ends lost 2 bases and 7 bases, in that order; junction bases with no gene match: 1. The CDR3 DNA reads as TGTGCCAGCAGTTTAAGGACAGGGGGTGAAAAACTGTTTTTT. Amino acids: CASSLRTGGEKLFF.

This clonotype was observed many times. The rearrangement uses TRBV24-1 and TRBJ1-5; D not certain. Germline CDR1 KGHDR, CDR2 SFDVKD. The CDR3 has 13 residues. V gave up 7 bases and J gave up 2 bases, with 8 bases separating them. The CDR3 DNA is TGTGCCACCAGCGAAAATGGCAATCAGCCCCAGCATTTT. This translates into CATSENGNQPQHF.

This clonotype was counted only a few times. The gene calls are TRBV20-1 and TRBJ2-3; 15 nucleotides agree with TRBD2. The CDR3 totals 17 residues. The V segment lost 3 bases and the J segment 3 bases; nucleotides outside the gene matches: 7. Per the germline V gene, CDR1 is DFQATT and CDR2 is SNEGSKA (reference sequence). The chain's CDR3 is CSASGGLAGGGTDTQYF. DNA of the CDR3: TGCAGTGCTAGTGGGGGACTAGCGGGAGGTGGGACAGATACGCAGTATTTT.

Only a few counts were recorded for this clonotype. This chain links TRBV5-8 with TRBJ1-5; D is unclear. This CDR3 is 15 amino acids long. V was cut by 6 bases and J by 0 bases, with 13 bases left in between. Per the germline V gene, CDR1 is SGHTS and CDR2 is YDEGEE. CDR3 coding DNA: TGTGCCAGCACCGAGCGGAGTTATAGCAATCAGCCCCAGCATTTT. It specifies CASTERSYSNQPQHF. The whole variable domain, filled in from reference TRBV5-8 and TRBJ1-5, reads EAGVTQSPTHLIKTRGQQATLRCSPISGHTSVYWYQQALGLGLQFLLWYDEGEERNRGNFPPRFSGRQFPNYSSELNVNALELEDSALYLCASTERSYSNQPQHFGDGTRLSIL.

This chain connects TRBV15 to TRBJ1-3; D is unclear. Trimming removed 0 bases from V and 4 bases from J, with 10 bases in between. This CDR3 contains 15 residues. CDR1 is LNHNV, CDR2 YYDKDF, per germline (reference sequence). As DNA, the CDR3 is TGTGCCACCAGCAGAGATCGGGCCCCCGGAAACACCATATATTTT. Translated: CATSRDRAPGNTIYF. The full variable domain, with the rest looked up from reference TRBV15 and TRBJ1-3, is DAMVIQNPRYQVTQFGKPVTLSCSQTLNHNVMYWYQQKSSQAPKLLFHYYDKDFNNEADTPDNFQSRRPNTSFCFLDIRSPGLGDTAMYLCATSRDRAPGNTIYFGEGSWLTVV.

This clonotype was counted ten times or more. J is TRBJ2-1 and V is TRBV7-9, with D possibly matching TRBD1 (5 bases). The CDR3 runs to 14 residues. Germline V lookup: CDR1 SEHNR, CDR2 FQNEAQ (reference sequence). The V gene lost 8 bases and the J gene lost 10 bases, with 21 bases spanning the gap. The CDR3 spells CASPKSGHEDEQFF. The DNA for the CDR3 is TGTGCCAGCCCCAAATCCGGACATGAGGACGAGCAGTTCTTC.

This clonotype was seen only a few times. This chain links TRBV6-5 with TRBJ1-6; D may be TRBD1 (5 bases). The length of the CDR3 is 17 residues. The germline gives CDR1 MNHEY, CDR2 SVGAGI. The V gene lost 1 base and the J gene lost 8 bases, with 18 bases spanning the gap. CDR3 nucleotide sequence: TGTGCCAGCAGTTACTGGCAGGGCCTTGGCCCTGATTCACCCCTCCACTTT. As protein: CASSYWQGLGPDSPLHF.

This clonotype was recorded at least ten times. V and J are TRBV7-9 and TRBJ1-4; D gene ambiguous. Between the trimmed V and J ends, which lost 7 bases and 0 bases, there was a span of 15 bases. The CDR3 is 16 residues long. Germline CDR1 reads SEHNR; CDR2 reads FQNEAQ (reference sequence). Here the CDR3 reads CASIPGGTTTNEKLFF. The DNA of the CDR3 is TGTGCCAGCATTCCGGGCGGAACTACAACTAATGAAAAACTGTTTTTT.

This clonotype was observed at least ten times. V gene TRBV4-3 combines with J gene TRBJ2-1, with D perhaps matching TRBD1 (6 bases). The V end lost 0 bases, the J end lost 7 bases, and 19 bases lay between the germline ends. CDR1 and CDR2 (germline): LGHNA, YSLEER. The CDR3 totals 17 residues. CDR3 region: CASSQDLQGTVKNEQFF. The CDR3 DNA reads TGCGCCAGCAGCCAAGATCTCCAGGGGACGGTTAAAAATGAGCAGTTCTTC.

CDR3 amino acids: CASSPGTGFLETQYF. The CDR3 region has the DNA TGTGCCAGCAGTCCCGGGACAGGGTTTTTGGAGACCCAGTACTTC. The J gene is TRBJ2-5, the V gene TRBV6-2 or TRBV6-3, with TRBD1 identical over 9 bases. The germline CDR1 and CDR2 sequences are MNHEY and SVGEGT. V lost 5 bases to trimming and J lost 5 bases; unmatched junction nucleotides: 9. CDR3 length: 15 residues.

Only a few counts were recorded for this clonotype. The chain uses TRBV12-3 or TRBV12-4 and TRBJ2-7, with 9 bases aligning to TRBD1. The CDR3 loop spans 14 amino acids. Trimming cost V 6 bases and J 5 bases; bases outside gene matches: 8. As DNA, the CDR3 is TGTGCCAGCAGCACGACAGGGGGAAACAACGAGCAGTACTTC. The encoded protein is CASSTTGGNNEQYF.

This clonotype was seen only a few times. The chain uses TRBV20-1 and TRBJ2-5; 9 bases line up with TRBD1. Germline CDR1 DFQATT, CDR2 SNEGSKA (reference sequence). The CDR3 runs 14 residues. V shed 3 bases, J shed 3 bases, and the junction held 5 bases outside the gene matches. This chain's CDR3 is CSARDWTGEETQYF. CDR3 nucleotide sequence: TGCAGTGCTAGGGATTGGACAGGGGAAGAGACCCAGTACTTC.

In its sample, this clonotype was seen many times. A much larger clone sits a single nucleotide away, making a read error possible. For the CDR3, the DNA is TGCAGTGCTAGTAGATACAATGAGCAGTTCTTC. This translates into CSASRYNEQFF. The chain recombines TRBV20-1 with TRBJ2-1; D ambiguous. Trimming left V 3 bases short and J 4 bases short, with 4 bases between. CDR3 length: 11 amino acids. Germline assignment: CDR1 DFQATT and CDR2 SNEGSKA (reference sequence).

A few counts support this clonotype. J is TRBJ1-1 and V is TRBV3-1; 7 nucleotides agree with TRBD1. Germline assignment: CDR1 LGHDT and CDR2 YNNKEL (reference sequence). The V gene end was trimmed by 4 bases and the J gene end by 1 base; junction bases not matched to a gene: 9. The CDR3 covers 16 residues. The DNA for the CDR3 is TGTGCCAGCAGCCCCAAACAGGGGTGGGCGAACACTGAAGCTTTCTTT. Its translation: CASSPKQGWANTEAFF.

This clonotype has more than one count but fewer than ten. V usage is TRBV7-2 and J usage is TRBJ2-5, with 11 bases fitting TRBD2. V lost 5 bases and J lost 4; bases outside the gene matches: 9. Germline values: CDR1 SGHTA, CDR2 FQGNSA. CDR3 size: 16 residues. CDR3 residues: CASSGRTSGSLETQYF. The CDR3 DNA reads as TGTGCCAGCAGCGGAAGGACTAGCGGGTCACTAGAGACCCAGTACTTC.

V and J are TRBV6-5 and TRBJ1-1; 9 bases fit TRBD1. Germline V lookup: CDR1 MNHEY, CDR2 SVGAGI. The CDR3 length is 16 residues. Trimming cost V 4 bases and J 3 bases; bases outside gene matches: 9. CDR3 amino acids: CASSSPGTGWDTEAFF. In nucleotides, the CDR3 is TGTGCCAGCAGTTCTCCAGGGACAGGGTGGGACACTGAAGCTTTCTTT.

This clonotype turned up a few times. V gene TRBV3-1 combines with J gene TRBJ2-3; 13 bases are shared with TRBD2. V was pared by 1 base and J by 3 bases, with 4 bases of the junction left unmatched. CDR3 length: 17 residues. Germline V gene data show CDR1 as LGHDT and CDR2 as YNNKEL (reference sequence). The CDR3 nucleotides read TGTGCCAGCAGCCAAGGGACTAGCGGGAGAGGGACAGATACGCAGTATTTT. Translating gives CASSQGTSGRGTDTQYF.

The sample holds many counts of this clonotype. The CDR3 protein is CSVVGRMNTEAFF. DNA of the CDR3: TGCAGCGTTGTTGGGCGTATGAACACTGAAGCTTTCTTT. The rearrangement joins TRBV29-1 to TRBJ1-1; D remains unclear. The length of the CDR3 is 13 residues. CDR1 and CDR2 from the germline V gene are SQVTM and ANQGSEA. Trimming left V 4 bases short and J 0 bases short, with 9 bases between.

This clonotype was observed many times. The rearrangement uses TRBV12-3 or TRBV12-4 and TRBJ1-1; D is unclear. V lost 7 bases and J lost 1, with 7 bases in between. CDR3 size: 12 residues. CDR3 sequence: CASTGWNTEAFF. The CDR3 coding sequence is TGTGCCAGCACGGGGTGGAACACTGAAGCTTTCTTT.

This clonotype was observed many times. CDR3 DNA sequence: TGTGCCAGCAGCCAAGGCCTCGGGACAGGTGAAGCTTTCTTT. Its protein product is CASSQGLGTGEAFF. The V call is TRBV3-1, the J call TRBJ1-1, with 8 bases that match TRBD1. Germline CDR1 is LGHDT and CDR2 is YNNKEL (reference sequence). J gave up 7 bases and V 1 base, and 5 bases lay outside the gene matches. There are 14 residues in the CDR3.